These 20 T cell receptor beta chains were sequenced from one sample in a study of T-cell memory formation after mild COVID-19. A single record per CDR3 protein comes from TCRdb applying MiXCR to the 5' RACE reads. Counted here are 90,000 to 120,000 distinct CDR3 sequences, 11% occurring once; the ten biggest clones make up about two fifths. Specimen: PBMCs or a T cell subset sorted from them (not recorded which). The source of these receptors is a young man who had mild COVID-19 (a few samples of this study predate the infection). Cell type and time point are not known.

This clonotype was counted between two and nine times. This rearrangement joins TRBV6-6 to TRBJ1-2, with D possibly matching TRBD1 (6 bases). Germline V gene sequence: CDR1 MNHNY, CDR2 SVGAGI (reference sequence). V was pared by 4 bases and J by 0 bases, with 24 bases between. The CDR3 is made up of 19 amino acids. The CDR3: CASSSLSWTDRASNYGYTF. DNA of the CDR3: TGTGCCAGCAGTTCCCTGTCGTGGACGGACAGAGCTTCTAACTATGGCTACACCTTC.

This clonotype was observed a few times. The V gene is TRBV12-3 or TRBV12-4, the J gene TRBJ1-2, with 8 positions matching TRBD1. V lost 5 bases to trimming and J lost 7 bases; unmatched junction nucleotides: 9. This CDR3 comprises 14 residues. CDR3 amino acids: CASSPIAGGFGYTF. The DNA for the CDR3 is TGTGCCAGCAGTCCTATCGCAGGGGGCTTTGGCTACACCTTC.

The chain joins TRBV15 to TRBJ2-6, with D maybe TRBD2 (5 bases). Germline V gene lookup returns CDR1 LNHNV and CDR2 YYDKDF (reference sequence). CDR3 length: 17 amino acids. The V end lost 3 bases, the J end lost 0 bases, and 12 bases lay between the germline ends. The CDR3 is CATSRRTVLSGANVLTF. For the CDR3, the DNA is TGTGCCACCAGCAGGAGGACTGTACTCTCTGGGGCCAACGTCCTGACTTTC.

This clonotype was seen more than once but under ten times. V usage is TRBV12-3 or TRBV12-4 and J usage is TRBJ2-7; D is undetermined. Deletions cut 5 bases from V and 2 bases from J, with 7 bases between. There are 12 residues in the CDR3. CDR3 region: CASSPSAYEQYF. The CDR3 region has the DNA TGTGCCAGCAGTCCCTCCGCCTACGAGCAGTACTTC.

In nucleotides, the CDR3 is TGCGCCAGCAAGGACCCGGGACTTCCCCAAGAGACCCAGTACTTC. It is translated as CASKDPGLPQETQYF. The genes are TRBV4-1 and TRBJ2-5; tentatively, D is TRBD2 (6 bases). In germline, CDR1 is MGHRA, CDR2 YSYEKL. CDR3 length: 15 residues. The V and J ends lost 7 bases and 1 base respectively, with 16 bases between them.

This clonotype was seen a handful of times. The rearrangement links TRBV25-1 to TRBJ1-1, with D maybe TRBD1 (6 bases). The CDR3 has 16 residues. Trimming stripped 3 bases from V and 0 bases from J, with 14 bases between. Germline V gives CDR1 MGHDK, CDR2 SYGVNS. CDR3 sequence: CASSDGGLTLNTEAFF. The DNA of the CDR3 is TGTGCCAGCAGTGACGGGGGGCTAACGTTGAACACTGAAGCTTTCTTT.

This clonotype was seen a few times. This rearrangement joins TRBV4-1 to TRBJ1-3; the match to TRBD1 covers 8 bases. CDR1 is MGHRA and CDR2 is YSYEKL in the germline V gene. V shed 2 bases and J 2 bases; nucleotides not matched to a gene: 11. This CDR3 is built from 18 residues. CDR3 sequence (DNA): TGCGCCAGCAGCCAAAGAATATCGGACAGGGAAACTGGAAACACCATATATTTT. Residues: CASSQRISDRETGNTIYF.

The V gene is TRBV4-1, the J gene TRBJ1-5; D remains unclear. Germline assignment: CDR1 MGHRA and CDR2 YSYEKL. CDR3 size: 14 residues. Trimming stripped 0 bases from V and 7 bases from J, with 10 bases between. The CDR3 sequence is CASSQDALGQPQHF. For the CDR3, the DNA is TGCGCCAGCAGCCAAGACGCCCTGGGGCAGCCCCAGCATTTT.

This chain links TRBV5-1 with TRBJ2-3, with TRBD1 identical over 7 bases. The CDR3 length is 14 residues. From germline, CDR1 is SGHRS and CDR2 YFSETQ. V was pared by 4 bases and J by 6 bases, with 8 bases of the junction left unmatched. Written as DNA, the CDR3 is TGCGCCAGCAGCGAGGGACAGCCAGGGGATACGCAGTATTTT. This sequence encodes CASSEGQPGDTQYF.

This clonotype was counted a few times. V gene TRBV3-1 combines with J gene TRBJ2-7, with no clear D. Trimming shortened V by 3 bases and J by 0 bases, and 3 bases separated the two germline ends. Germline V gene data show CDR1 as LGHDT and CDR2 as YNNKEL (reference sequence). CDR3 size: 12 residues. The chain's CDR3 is CASSHPSYEQYF. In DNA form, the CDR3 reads TGTGCCAGCAGCCATCCCTCCTACGAGCAGTACTTC.

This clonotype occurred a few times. The CDR3: CATSDWLANEQFF. The CDR3 nucleotides read TGTGCCACCAGTGATTGGCTTGCCAATGAGCAGTTCTTC. The chain carries TRBV24-1 and TRBJ2-1, with D unresolved. Trimming cost V 2 bases and J 6 bases, with 7 bases left between them. This CDR3 has 13 residues. CDR1 is KGHDR and CDR2 is SFDVKD in the germline V gene.

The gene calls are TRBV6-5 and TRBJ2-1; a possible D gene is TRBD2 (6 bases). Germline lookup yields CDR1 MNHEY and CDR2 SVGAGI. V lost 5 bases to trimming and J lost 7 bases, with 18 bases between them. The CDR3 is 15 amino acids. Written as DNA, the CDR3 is TGTGCCAGCAGTCTCCTGGTGGGGGGTGGGAATGAGCAGTTCTTC. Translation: CASSLLVGGGNEQFF.

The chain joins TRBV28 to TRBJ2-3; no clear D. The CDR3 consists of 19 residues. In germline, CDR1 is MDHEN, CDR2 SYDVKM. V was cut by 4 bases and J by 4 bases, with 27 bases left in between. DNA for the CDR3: TGTGCCAGCAGTTACCCGGCAAATGGCCCAAGCCCCCTGGCAGATACGCAGTATTTT. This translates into CASSYPANGPSPLADTQYF.

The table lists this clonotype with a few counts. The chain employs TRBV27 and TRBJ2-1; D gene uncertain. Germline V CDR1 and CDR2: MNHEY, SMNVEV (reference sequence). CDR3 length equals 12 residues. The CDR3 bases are TGTGCTTGGGGAAGCTCCTACAATGAGCAGTTCTTC. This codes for CAWGSSYNEQFF.

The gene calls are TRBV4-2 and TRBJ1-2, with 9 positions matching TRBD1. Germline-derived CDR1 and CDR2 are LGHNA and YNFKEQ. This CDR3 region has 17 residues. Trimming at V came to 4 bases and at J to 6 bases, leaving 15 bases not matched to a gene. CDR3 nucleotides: TGTGCCAGCAGCCGAGCAGCCACAGGGGGCGTAGAGAATGGCTACACCTTC. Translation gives CASSRAATGGVENGYTF.

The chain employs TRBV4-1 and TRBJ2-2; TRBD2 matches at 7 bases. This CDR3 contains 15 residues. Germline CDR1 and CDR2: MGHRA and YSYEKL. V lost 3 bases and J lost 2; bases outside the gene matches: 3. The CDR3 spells CASSQPGLNTGELFF. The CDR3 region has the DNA TGCGCCAGCAGCCAGCCGGGACTAAACACCGGGGAGCTGTTTTTT.

The CDR3 DNA is TGTGCCAGCTGCAGTGGGGGGGGCTACAATGAGCAGTTCTTC. This gives the protein CASCSGGGYNEQFF. The rearrangement uses TRBV4-2 and TRBJ2-1; TRBD2 agrees at 7 bases. The ends lost 8 bases at V and 3 bases at J; junction bases unmatched: 7. The CDR3 consists of 14 residues. Germline CDR1 LGHNA, CDR2 YNFKEQ.

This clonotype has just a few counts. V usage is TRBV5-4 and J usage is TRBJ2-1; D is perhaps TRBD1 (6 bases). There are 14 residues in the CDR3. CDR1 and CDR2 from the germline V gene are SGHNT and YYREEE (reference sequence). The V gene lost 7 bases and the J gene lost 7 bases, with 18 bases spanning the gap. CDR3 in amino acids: CASFFGPGENEQFF. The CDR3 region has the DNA TGTGCCAGCTTTTTCGGCCCAGGGGAGAATGAGCAGTTCTTC.

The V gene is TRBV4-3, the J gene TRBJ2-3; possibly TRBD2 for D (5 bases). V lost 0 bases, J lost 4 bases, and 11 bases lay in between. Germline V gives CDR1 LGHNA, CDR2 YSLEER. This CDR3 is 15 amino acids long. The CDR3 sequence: CASSQEGGPADTQYF. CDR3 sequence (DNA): TGCGCCAGCAGCCAAGAAGGCGGGCCAGCAGATACGCAGTATTTT.

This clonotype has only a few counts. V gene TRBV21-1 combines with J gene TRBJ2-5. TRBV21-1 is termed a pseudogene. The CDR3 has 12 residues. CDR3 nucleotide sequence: TGTGCCAGCAGCCCACGCCAAGAGACCCAGTACTTC. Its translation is CASSPRQETQYF.